This TCR beta chain comes out of a study of cytomegalovirus exposure and HLA in healthy donors. Germline-derived CDR1 and CDR2 are SGHDN and FVKESK. V was pared by 2 bases and J by 2 bases, with 5 bases of the junction left unmatched. The CDR3 sequence is 17 residues long. Points on this clone: Its antigen is still unknown.

The PCR was carried out with 60 Vbeta primers and 13 Jbeta primers. The table came from immunoSEQ multiplex PCR; TCRdb's copy has only in-frame clones and leaves some out. This sample has 75,000 to 100,000 clones, with around 8% found just once. At the time of sampling, donors were nominally healthy, though unrecorded immune exposures were likely. Study outcomes and limitations: A link between a missense DCLRE1C variant and TCR beta V- and J-gene trimming emerged from a later analysis. Sequences of the TCR beta chain were said to predict the HLA-A and HLA-B alleles of most subjects accurately.

The sequenced sample consisted of PBMCs. The receptor was derived from a middle-aged man in good health and CMV-seronegative. The rearrangement uses TRBV14 and TRBJ2-3; 12 bases are shared with TRBD2. The CDR3 loop reads CASSQLRLAGDTDTQYF. DNA of the CDR3: TGTGCCAGCAGCCAACTCCGACTAGCGGGAGACACAGATACGCAGTATTTT.